The 10 T cell receptor beta chains below come from one sample, sequenced in a study of blood T cells in healthy people across ages. For the second PCR, which ran for about 6 to 11 cycles, a sample-barcoded 5' primer and a J-beta primer mix were used. From the 5' RACE reads, TCRdb called clonotypes with MiXCR, one entry per CDR3 protein. The sample lists some 1.6 million distinct CDR3 sequences; about 31% were seen once. Source material: blood. The receptor source for this set is a woman aged 25 to 39 in good health.

This clonotype was found many times. The chain links TRBV10-3 to TRBJ2-3, with TRBD1 matching 8 bases. The CDR3 covers 15 residues. With V trimmed by 4 bases and J by 1 base, 4 bases remained unmatched. Germline V gene lookup returns CDR1 ENHRY and CDR2 SYGVKD. The CDR3 reads CAISGRGQGTDTQYF. The CDR3 nucleotides read TGTGCCATCAGTGGCAGGGGACAGGGCACAGATACGCAGTATTTT.

About this clonotype itself: A much bigger clone sits one base away, suggesting this may be a read error. The chain recombines TRBV12-3 or TRBV12-4 with TRBJ2-3, with 10 nucleotides matching TRBD2. The CDR3 is 16 residues long. The chain's CDR3 is CASSPKRGGRTDTEYF. For the CDR3, the DNA is TGTGCCAGCAGTCCGAAGCGGGGGGGAAGGACAGATACGGAGTATTTT.

This clonotype was observed a few times. V usage is TRBV14 and J usage is TRBJ2-2; D not resolved. Between the trimmed V and J ends, which lost 4 bases and 5 bases, there was a span of 8 bases. The CDR3 contains 13 residues. Per the germline V gene, CDR1 is SGHDN and CDR2 is FVKESK. The CDR3 loop reads CASSPSLTGELFF. CDR3 DNA: TGTGCCAGCAGCCCCAGTTTGACCGGGGAGCTGTTTTTT.

The chain joins TRBV6-1 to TRBJ1-2; 8 bases align to TRBD1. Germline lookup yields CDR1 MNHNS and CDR2 SASEGT. Trimming cost V 6 bases and J 8 bases; bases outside gene matches: 17. The CDR3 is made up of 16 amino acids. The CDR3 reads CASSHGQGSSSYGYTF. In nucleotides, the CDR3 is TGTGCCAGCAGCCACGGACAGGGCTCCTCTTCCTACGGCTACACCTTC.

CDR3 sequence reads: CASSYFRGNTEAFF. CDR3 coding DNA: TGTGCCAGCAGCTACTTCAGGGGGAACACTGAAGCTTTCTTT. The V call is TRBV12-3 or TRBV12-4, the J call TRBJ1-1, with D maybe TRBD1 (6 bases). V dropped 6 bases and J dropped 1 base, with 12 bases sitting between them. The CDR3 is 14 residues long.

The chain links TRBV9 to TRBJ1-1; D unresolved. V lost 4 bases, J lost 11 bases, and 21 bases lay in between. The CDR3 sequence is 14 residues long. CDR1 and CDR2 (germline): SGDLS, YYNGEE. The CDR3 nucleotides are TGTGCCAGCAGCCCCATGGGAGCGAGGGAAAAGGCTTTCTTT. Translated, it gives CASSPMGAREKAFF.

This clonotype was seen many times. The CDR3 region is CSARLAGYNEQFF. In DNA form, the CDR3 reads TGCAGTGCTAGACTAGCGGGGTACAATGAGCAGTTCTTC. This chain joins TRBV20-1 and TRBJ2-1, with TRBD2 identical over 9 bases. Germline CDR1 reads DFQATT; CDR2 reads SNEGSKA (reference sequence). The CDR3 runs to 13 residues. With V trimmed by 2 bases and J by 4 bases, 0 bases remained unmatched.

The chain couples TRBV6-5 to TRBJ2-5, with 9 bases matching TRBD2. The CDR3 covers 14 residues. Germline CDR1 is MNHEY and CDR2 is SVGAGI. Trimming cost V 7 bases and J 1 base; bases outside gene matches: 4. As DNA, the CDR3 is TGTGCCAGCACGTCTAGCGGGACCCAAGAGACCCAGTACTTC. Amino acid sequence: CASTSSGTQETQYF.

The V gene is TRBV9, the J gene TRBJ2-7; 11 bases agree with TRBD1. V gave up 4 bases and J gave up 7 bases; unmatched junction bases: 10. This CDR3 contains 15 residues. Germline values: CDR1 SGDLS, CDR2 YYNGEE. DNA for the CDR3: TGTGCCAGCAGCTCCCGGACAGGGGGCTCGGGTGAGCAGTACTTC. This translates into CASSSRTGGSGEQYF.

In this sample, this clonotype turned up a few times. A read error may account for a junction end that differs from germline. The chain has TRBV29-1 and TRBJ2-5; the D is unclear. CDR3 length equals 13 residues. Per germline, CDR1 SQVTM and CDR2 ANQGSEA. This chain's CDR3 is CSVEKALQEAQYF. The DNA for the CDR3 is TGCAGCGTTGAGAAGGCACTCCAAGAGGCCCAGTACTTC.